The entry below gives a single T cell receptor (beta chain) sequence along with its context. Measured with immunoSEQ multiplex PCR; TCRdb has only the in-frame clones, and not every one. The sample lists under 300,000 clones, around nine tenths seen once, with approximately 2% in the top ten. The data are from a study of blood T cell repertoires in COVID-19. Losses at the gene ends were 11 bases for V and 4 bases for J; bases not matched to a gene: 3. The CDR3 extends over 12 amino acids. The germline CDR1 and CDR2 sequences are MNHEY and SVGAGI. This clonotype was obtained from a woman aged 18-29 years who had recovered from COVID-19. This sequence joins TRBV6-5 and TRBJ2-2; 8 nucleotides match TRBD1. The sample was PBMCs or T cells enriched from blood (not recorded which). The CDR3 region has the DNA TGTGCCGGACAGGGACGCACCGGGGAGCTGTTTTTT. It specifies CAGQGRTGELFF.